This entry lists 6 T cell receptor beta chains sequenced from one sample in a study of identical twins listed by TCRdb under 2016. To prepare the library, 5' RACE was applied. Sequencer: Illumina HiSeq 2000. In TCRdb, the public reads were trimmed at Q25 with fastp and aligned with MiXCR, with productive beta chains retained. Records with the same CDR3 protein are collapsed into one entry carrying the most frequent genes and DNA. Across this sample there are approximately 230,000 distinct CDR3 sequences, with about 14% seen only once. The ten largest make up approximately 10% of the sample. The sample comprised memory (CD45RO+) T cells sorted from blood. This sample's cell subset or site label indicates: CD45RO+ enriched T cells. Receptors were obtained from a woman aged 18-29 years in good health.

As regards this clonotype: One base away lies a much larger clone, so this may be a sequencing read error. The chain recombines TRBV13 with TRBJ1-2, with 7 bases identical to TRBD1. This CDR3 has 14 amino acids. CDR1 is PRHDT, CDR2 FYEKMQ, per germline (reference sequence). Written as DNA, the CDR3 is TGTGACAGCAGGAGGGACAGACAAAACTATGGCTACACCTTC. It specifies CDSRRDRQNYGYTF.

V usage is TRBV5-5 and J usage is TRBJ2-7; D is unclear. The ends were cut back, 2 bases at V and 6 bases at J, with 12 bases in the middle. The V gene's germline CDR1 is SGHKS and CDR2 YYEKEE (reference sequence). The CDR3 runs to 13 residues. The CDR3 is CASSFYSGGEQYF. CDR3 DNA sequence: TGTGCCAGCAGCTTCTATTCGGGTGGCGAGCAGTACTTC.

Points on this clonotype: Relative to the germline gene, one junction end is altered; a read error may explain this. The chain joins TRBV7-2 to TRBJ2-3, with D perhaps matching TRBD2 (7 bases). CDR1 is SGHTA and CDR2 is FQGNSA in the germline V gene. The CDR3 consists of 14 residues. DNA of the CDR3: TGTGCCAGTCGTCCAGTCGGGGGGCCAGATATGCAGTATTTT. Protein product: CASRPVGGPDMQYF.

This clonotype has just a few counts. The chain uses TRBV4-3 and TRBJ2-1; possibly TRBD1 or TRBD2 for D (5 bases each). CDR1 is LGHNA and CDR2 is YSLEER in the germline V gene. Trimming stripped 1 base from V and 6 bases from J, with 19 bases between. The CDR3 spans 17 residues. The CDR3 DNA reads as TGCGCCAGCAGCCAAGTTTTTATGGGGACCCACACCAATGAGCAGTTCTTC. Translation gives CASSQVFMGTHTNEQFF.

The chain recombines TRBV6-2 or TRBV6-3 with TRBJ2-7; D is perhaps TRBD1 (5 bases). Trimming removed 7 bases from V and 3 bases from J, with 13 bases in between. The CDR3 has 13 amino acids. Germline CDR1 is MNHEY and CDR2 is SVGEGT. The CDR3 here is CASTEAGNYEQYF. The CDR3, as DNA: TGTGCCAGCACCGAGGCAGGGAACTACGAGCAGTACTTC.

The chain is built from TRBV7-9 and TRBJ1-2; 7 nucleotides align to TRBD1. The CDR3 has 16 residues. CDR1 and CDR2 from the germline V gene are SEHNR and FQNEAQ (reference sequence). V trimming: 6 bases; J trimming: 8 bases; junction bases outside the gene matches: 18. CDR3 DNA: TGTGCCAGCAGTCTAAAGGGACAGACCCTATCTTTCGGCTACACCTTC. It is translated as CASSLKGQTLSFGYTF.